This T cell receptor (beta chain) was found in a study of control samples from healthy donors and cancer patients. The assay was immunoSEQ multiplex PCR, and TCRdb's table has in-frame clones only and misses some. The sample shows 100,000 to 150,000 clones, approximately 94% of them seen only once. Sequencing used PBMCs. The receptor's source is a man aged 45-60 years with head and neck cancer.

The CDR3 loop is CASSQSRGSNTQYF. The DNA of the CDR3 is TGCGCCAGCAGCCAAAGCAGGGGATCGAATACGCAGTATTTT. The V gene is TRBV4-3, the J gene TRBJ2-3; a weak D match, TRBD1 (6 bases). Per the germline V gene, CDR1 is LGHNA and CDR2 is YSLEER. The V and J ends lost 2 bases and 7 bases respectively, with 13 bases between them. The CDR3 has 14 residues.